This is a list of T cell receptor beta chains from one sample in a study of shared clonotypes between healthy human individuals. Assay: immunoSEQ multiplex PCR; the TCRdb copy retains only in-frame clones and omits some. This table holds more than 2 million clones, less than 95% found once. The sample comprised naive CD8+ T cells sorted from blood. The receptors derive from a man between 18 and 35 years old in good health. Each CDR3 is given with its conserved first and last residue. A D gene is named only where the DNA matches it firmly. A clone size is listed for some rows: how often the clone was seen (once, few, many), or a class if it is expanded.

J: TRBJ2-7; V: TRBV12-5; D: .; size: .; DNA: TGTGCTAGTGGTTTGCAGGGGAATAGTTACGAGCAGTACTTC; CDR3: CASGLQGNSYEQYF
J: TRBJ1-5; V: TRBV28; D: .; size: .; DNA: TGTGCCAGCGGTCAGCCCCAGCATTTT; CDR3: CASGQPQHF
J: TRBJ2-3; V: TRBV7-9; D: .; size: .; DNA: TGTGCCAGCAGAGAGACAGCAGATACGCAGTATTTT; CDR3: CASRETADTQYF
J: TRBJ1-4; V: TRBV6-1; D: .; size: .; DNA: TGTGCCAGCAGTGACCCGCCGGGACGGTTTAATGAAAAACTGTTTTTT; CDR3: CASSDPPGRFNEKLFF
J: TRBJ2-1; V: TRBV9; D: TRBD1; size: .; DNA: TGTGCCAGCAGCCGAGTCGGACAGGAGTACAATGAGCAGTTCTTC; CDR3: CASSRVGQEYNEQFF
J: TRBJ2-3; V: TRBV28; D: .; size: .; DNA: TGTGCCAGCAGTGGAGGAATACCAACAGATACGCAGTATTTT; CDR3: CASSGGIPTDTQYF
J: TRBJ2-7; V: TRBV7-9; D: .; size: .; DNA: TGTGCCAGCAGCTTAGCGGGGGATCCTCAAGACTACGAGCAGTACTTC; CDR3: CASSLAGDPQDYEQYF
J: TRBJ2-7; V: TRBV6-6; D: TRBD1; size: .; DNA: TGTGCCAGCAGTACCTCTGGGACAGGGGCCTACGAGCAGTACTTC; CDR3: CASSTSGTGAYEQYF
J: TRBJ2-5; V: TRBV27; D: TRBD2; size: .; DNA: TGTGCCAGCAGTTTACTGGCGGGGGGGCCTCAGGAGACCCAGTACTTC; CDR3: CASSLLAGGPQETQYF
J: TRBJ2-7; V: TRBV5-6; D: .; size: .; DNA: TGTGCCAGCAGCTTCCTCACGGGTGGGTACGAGCAGTACTTC; CDR3: CASSFLTGGYEQYF
J: TRBJ2-1; V: TRBV27; D: TRBD2; size: .; DNA: TGTGCCAGCAGTCCTCTCTCTCCGGGAGGGAACAATGAGCAGTTCTTC; CDR3: CASSPLSPGGNNEQFF
J: TRBJ2-1; V: TRBV5-8; D: .; size: .; DNA: TGTGCCAGCAGCTTGACTAGACTTAATGAGCAGTTCTTC; CDR3: CASSLTRLNEQFF
J: TRBJ2-6; V: TRBV2; D: .; size: .; DNA: TGTGCCAGCAGACCTGAGTCCTCTGGGGCCAACGTCCTGACTTTC; CDR3: CASRPESSGANVLTF
J: TRBJ2-7; V: TRBV4-3; D: .; size: .; DNA: TGCGCCAGCAGCCAAGATCGCGAGGGGATAGCGGCCATGCAGTACTTC; CDR3: CASSQDREGIAAMQYF
J: TRBJ1-2; V: TRBV29-1; D: .; size: .; DNA: TGCAGCGTTGAAGTGGGTTATAACTATGGCTACACCTTC; CDR3: CSVEVGYNYGYTF
J: TRBJ1-5; V: TRBV9; D: .; size: .; DNA: TGTGCCAGCAGCGCTGGGTTATACAATCAGCCCCAGCATTTT; CDR3: CASSAGLYNQPQHF
J: TRBJ2-7; V: TRBV5-4; D: .; size: .; DNA: TGTGCCAGCAGCCCCGGGCCGGCAGTCTCCTACGAGCAGTACTTC; CDR3: CASSPGPAVSYEQYF
J: TRBJ2-1; V: TRBV27; D: .; size: .; DNA: TGTGCCAGCAGTCCGTCGGGCCAATACAATGAGCAGTTCTTC; CDR3: CASSPSGQYNEQFF
J: TRBJ1-1; V: TRBV5-8; D: TRBD1; size: .; DNA: TGTGCCAGCAGCTTGAGACAGGGGAGAAACACTGAAGCTTTCTTT; CDR3: CASSLRQGRNTEAFF
J: TRBJ2-3; V: TRBV16; D: TRBD2; size: .; DNA: TGTGCCAGCAGCCAATCGCCGCCAGCGGGGGGGCCAGATACGCAGTATTTT; CDR3: CASSQSPPAGGPDTQYF
J: TRBJ2-1; V: TRBV7-8; D: TRBD2; size: .; DNA: TGTGCCAGCAGCTTAGTTCTAGCGGGAGTTAGAGGTGAGCAGTTCTTC; CDR3: CASSLVLAGVRGEQFF
J: TRBJ2-7; V: TRBV7-6; D: TRBD1; size: .; DNA: TGTGCCAGCAGCTCTAAAGGGACAGGGGCCAAAATAATAGGGGACGAGCAGTACTTC; CDR3: CASSSKGTGAKIIGDEQYF
J: TRBJ1-2; V: TRBV29-1; D: .; size: .; DNA: TGCAGCGTTGTAGCTGGGGCCCCCTATGGCTACACCTTC; CDR3: CSVVAGAPYGYTF
J: TRBJ2-5; V: TRBV5-6; D: .; size: .; DNA: TGTGCCAGCAGTCGCACGGAAGAAGAGACCCAGTACTTC; CDR3: CASSRTEEETQYF
J: TRBJ2-1; V: TRBV27; D: .; size: .; DNA: TGTGCCAGCACCTCAAGGGCTTTCGATGAGCAGTTCTTC; CDR3: CASTSRAFDEQFF
J: TRBJ2-3; V: TRBV15; D: .; size: once; DNA: TGTGCCACCAGCAGAGGGGCAGCAGATACGCAGTATTTT; CDR3: CATSRGAADTQYF
J: TRBJ1-4; V: TRBV27; D: .; size: .; DNA: TGTGCCAGCAGTTTACTGGGAACTAATGAAAAACTGTTTTTT; CDR3: CASSLLGTNEKLFF
J: TRBJ1-1; V: TRBV19; D: .; size: .; DNA: TGTGCCAGTAGTCCTCAGGCCTCGGAAGCTTTCTTT; CDR3: CASSPQASEAFF
J: TRBJ2-4; V: TRBV5-4; D: .; size: .; DNA: TGTGCCAGCGCAATAGCCTCCAAAAACATTCAGTACTTC; CDR3: CASAIASKNIQYF
J: TRBJ2-7; V: TRBV9; D: .; size: .; DNA: TGTGCCAGCAGCGTTGGAGCTGGGACCGAGCAGTACTTC; CDR3: CASSVGAGTEQYF
J: TRBJ2-5; V: TRBV5-4; D: TRBD2; size: .; DNA: TGTGCCAGCAGAGTGCTAGCGGAAGAGACCCAGTACTTC; CDR3: CASRVLAEETQYF
J: TRBJ2-3; V: TRBV4-3; D: .; size: .; DNA: TGCGCCAGCAGCCAAGAGGGTCGGGTCACAGATACGCAGTATTTT; CDR3: CASSQEGRVTDTQYF
J: TRBJ2-7; V: TRBV5-1; D: .; size: .; DNA: TGCGCCAGCAGCTTGGAAGGCGTTATGCAGTACTTC; CDR3: CASSLEGVMQYF
J: TRBJ1-2; V: TRBV19; D: TRBD1; size: .; DNA: TGTGCCAATCAAACAGGGGTCTACGGCTACACCTTC; CDR3: CANQTGVYGYTF
J: TRBJ1-4; V: TRBV27; D: .; size: once; DNA: TGTGCCAGCAGTTCAGCATTCGATGAAAAACTGTTTTTT; CDR3: CASSSAFDEKLFF
J: TRBJ2-1; V: TRBV10-1; D: .; size: .; DNA: TGCGCCAGCAGTGAGGTCGGCGGAGGGGCTGAGCAGTTCTTC; CDR3: CASSEVGGGAEQFF
J: TRBJ2-1; V: TRBV5-4; D: .; size: once; DNA: TGTGCCAGCAGCCAGGATCTGACCGAGCAGTTCTTC; CDR3: CASSQDLTEQFF
J: TRBJ2-1; V: TRBV18; D: TRBD1; size: .; DNA: TGTGCCAGCTCCCGGACAGGGCCGGGACTCTTC; CDR3: CASSRTGPGLF
J: TRBJ1-5; V: TRBV4-2; D: TRBD1; size: .; DNA: TGTGCCAGCAGCCAAGGGACAGGGAGCAATCAGCCCCAGCATTTT; CDR3: CASSQGTGSNQPQHF
J: TRBJ2-3; V: TRBV6-6; D: .; size: .; DNA: TGTGCCAGCAGTTACTCAGCAGGGTCAGATACGCAGTATTTT; CDR3: CASSYSAGSDTQYF
J: TRBJ2-5; V: TRBV6-5; D: TRBD2; size: .; DNA: TGTGCCAGCAGTTACACAAGCGGGAGTCAAGAGACCCAGTACTTC; CDR3: CASSYTSGSQETQYF
J: TRBJ2-3; V: TRBV27; D: .; size: .; DNA: TGTGCCAGCAGCGCTTTTATGTCCGGGGATACGCAGTATTTT; CDR3: CASSAFMSGDTQYF
J: TRBJ2-1; V: TRBV27; D: TRBD2; size: .; DNA: TGTGCCAGCAGTTCAGTAGCGGGGGGAGTAAATGAGCAGTTCTTC; CDR3: CASSSVAGGVNEQFF
J: TRBJ1-1; V: TRBV9; D: .; size: .; DNA: TGTGCCAGCAGCGTATGGACGAACACTGAAGCTTTCTTT; CDR3: CASSVWTNTEAFF
J: TRBJ2-2; V: TRBV2; D: TRBD1; size: .; DNA: TGTGCCAGCACCGGTCAGGGGGCAGGGGAGCTGTTTTTT; CDR3: CASTGQGAGELFF
J: TRBJ2-7; V: TRBV2; D: TRBD2; size: .; DNA: TGTGCCAGCAGTGAAAGCGGGGGTGGTTTCTACGAGCAGTACTTC; CDR3: CASSESGGGFYEQYF
J: TRBJ2-7; V: TRBV5-4; D: TRBD1; size: .; DNA: TGTGCCAGCAGCTTATGGGGGACAGGGACCTCTTACGAGCAGTACTTC; CDR3: CASSLWGTGTSYEQYF
J: TRBJ2-7; V: TRBV10-1; D: .; size: .; DNA: TGCGCCAGCAGTGATGCTAGCGAGAGCTCCTACGAGCAGTACTTC; CDR3: CASSDASESSYEQYF
J: TRBJ2-7; V: TRBV2; D: .; size: .; DNA: TGTGCCAGCTTCGGGGGAGTAGACGAGCAGTACTTC; CDR3: CASFGGVDEQYF
J: TRBJ2-7; V: TRBV7-9; D: TRBD2; size: .; DNA: TGTGCCAGCAGCTACGGGCTAGCGGGAGGAGGTATAGGGTACGAGCAGTACTTC; CDR3: CASSYGLAGGGIGYEQYF
J: TRBJ2-1; V: TRBV4-3; D: .; size: .; DNA: TGCGCCAGCAGCCGGGGTGGACGTGGGAATGAGCAGTTCTTC; CDR3: CASSRGGRGNEQFF
J: TRBJ2-7; V: TRBV2; D: TRBD2; size: .; DNA: TGTGCCACCAGGACTAGCGGGAGGATCGACGAGCAGTACTTC; CDR3: CATRTSGRIDEQYF
J: TRBJ2-3; V: TRBV7-6; D: TRBD2; size: .; DNA: TGTGCCAGCAGCTTAGACCCCGCGGGAGTTGGCACAGATACGCAGTATTTT; CDR3: CASSLDPAGVGTDTQYF
J: TRBJ2-3; V: TRBV6-6; D: .; size: .; DNA: TGTGCCAGCAGTTACGGGACCCCAGGTCCGGGTACGCAGTATTTT; CDR3: CASSYGTPGPGTQYF
J: TRBJ1-6; V: TRBV4-2; D: TRBD1; size: .; DNA: TGTGCCAGCAGCCAAGTACCCGGGACAGGGGAATTTAGTGGGCTCTCACCCCTCCACTTT; CDR3: CASSQVPGTGEFSGLSPLHF
J: TRBJ2-7; V: TRBV10-2; D: TRBD1; size: .; DNA: TGCGCCAGCAGTGAACTGACAGGGTTGGGCTACGAGCAGTACTTC; CDR3: CASSELTGLGYEQYF
J: TRBJ2-3; V: TRBV28; D: TRBD1; size: .; DNA: TGTGCCAGCGGCGGGACAGGGGCAGATACGCAGTATTTT; CDR3: CASGGTGADTQYF
J: TRBJ2-7; V: TRBV7-9; D: .; size: .; DNA: TGTGCCAGCAGCTTCTCGACAGGGAGGGACGAGCAGTACTTC; CDR3: CASSFSTGRDEQYF
J: TRBJ2-5; V: TRBV11-2; D: .; size: .; DNA: TGTGCCAGCAGCTTAGATTACAGTCAAGAGACCCAGTACTTC; CDR3: CASSLDYSQETQYF